The 23 T cell receptor beta chains listed next were all sequenced from one sample in a study of early T cells in non-severe SARS-CoV-2 infection. MiXCR, applied by TCRdb to the 5' RACE reads, yields one record per CDR3 protein. The data contain about 48,000 distinct CDR3 sequences, 5.6% of them singletons. Source material: whole blood. The receptors were sampled from an adult who was a healthcare worker with PCR-confirmed SARS-CoV-2 infection or an uninfected control (not recorded which).

This clonotype was counted ten times or more. The rearrangement joins TRBV6-1 to TRBJ1-1; D remains unclear. Trimming took off 5 bases at V and 6 bases at J, with 19 bases between the two ends. The germline CDR1 and CDR2 sequences are MNHNS and SASEGT. There are 15 residues in the CDR3. CDR3: CASSRSNVGPAEAFF. The CDR3 coding sequence is TGTGCCAGCAGTCGGTCCAACGTGGGCCCGGCTGAAGCTTTCTTT.

This clonotype came up many times. The chain employs TRBV4-1 and TRBJ2-3, with no clear D. Between the trimmed V and J ends, which lost 1 base and 4 bases, there was a span of 9 bases. CDR1 and CDR2 (germline): MGHRA, YSYEKL. The CDR3 sequence is 14 residues long. The CDR3 protein is CASSQGPVADTQYF. The CDR3 region has the DNA TGCGCCAGCAGCCAAGGACCGGTAGCAGATACGCAGTATTTT.

Many counts were recorded for this clonotype. The rearrangement uses TRBV6-2 or TRBV6-3 and TRBJ1-5; weak D call: TRBD1 (5 bases). V lost 6 bases to trimming and J lost 0 bases, with 12 bases between them. CDR3 size: 15 residues. Germline V gene data show CDR1 as MNHEY and CDR2 as SVGEGT. The CDR3 spells CASSTDTYSNQPQHF. DNA of the CDR3: TGTGCCAGCAGCACGGACACTTATAGCAATCAGCCCCAGCATTTT.

This clonotype has ten or more counts. This rearrangement joins TRBV18 to TRBJ1-2; 7 nucleotides align to TRBD1. The trim removed 1 base at V and 6 bases at J, leaving 2 bases unmatched. CDR1 is KGHSH and CDR2 is LQKENI in the germline V gene. The CDR3 length is 13 residues. The CDR3 protein is CASSPQTGNGYTF. The CDR3 DNA follows: TGTGCCAGCTCACCACAGACAGGGAATGGCTACACCTTC.

This clonotype was observed many times. The chain links TRBV3-1 to TRBJ1-2; 7 nucleotides align to TRBD1. After removal of 1 base from V and 4 bases from J, the junction contained 3 bases not matched to a gene. The CDR3 covers 14 residues. From germline, CDR1 is LGHDT and CDR2 YNNKEL (reference sequence). The CDR3 DNA is TGTGCCAGCAGCCAAGTAGAGGGGGCCTATGGCTACACCTTC. This codes for CASSQVEGAYGYTF.

This clonotype has at least ten counts. The V and J genes are TRBV15 and TRBJ1-1; D is uncertain. The V gene's germline CDR1 is LNHNV and CDR2 YYDKDF (reference sequence). This CDR3 spans 16 amino acids. The V and J ends lost 0 bases and 0 bases respectively, with 11 bases between them. The chain's CDR3 is CATSRDYQSMNTEAFF. The CDR3 coding sequence is TGTGCCACCAGCAGAGATTATCAGAGCATGAACACTGAAGCTTTCTTT.

The chain employs TRBV7-2 and TRBJ2-7; D possibly corresponds to TRBD2 (6 bases). Trimming removed 3 bases from V and 6 bases from J, with 33 bases in between. Germline CDR1 SGHTA, CDR2 FQGNSA. The CDR3 consists of 20 residues. CDR3 DNA: TGTGCCAGCAGCTTTTGGGCTCAAGGGCCTCACCCCTCTTGGGACTTCGAGCAGTACTTC. Protein product: CASSFWAQGPHPSWDFEQYF.

The table lists this clonotype with many counts. This chain connects TRBV6-5 to TRBJ1-6; D remains unclear. This CDR3 is built from 14 residues. Germline-derived CDR1 and CDR2 are MNHEY and SVGAGI. Trimming cost V 7 bases and J 9 bases, with 16 bases left between them. CDR3 sequence reads: CASMLDPAGSPLHF. CDR3 coding DNA: TGTGCCAGCATGTTAGACCCCGCCGGTTCACCCCTCCACTTT.

This clonotype showed up many times. The chain employs TRBV12-3 or TRBV12-4 and TRBJ2-3; 10 bases agree with TRBD2. This CDR3 is 14 amino acids long. Trimming at V came to 6 bases and at J to 1 base, leaving 1 base not matched to a gene. This CDR3 is CASRAGGRTDTQYF. Written as DNA, the CDR3 is TGTGCCAGCAGAGCGGGGGGGCGCACAGATACGCAGTATTTT.

In its sample, this clonotype was seen many times. The chain joins TRBV12-3 or TRBV12-4 to TRBJ2-7, with a possible D match to TRBD2 (6 bases). V lost 8 bases, J lost 0 bases, and 8 bases lay in between. CDR3 size: 12 residues. The CDR3 DNA follows: TGTGCCAGCTGCGGGGACTCCTACGAGCAGTACTTC. Amino acids: CASCGDSYEQYF.

In this sample, this clonotype turned up many times. The chain combines TRBV2 with TRBJ1-1; TRBD1 is a possible D gene (5 bases). The CDR3 is 15 residues long. V was shortened by 6 bases and J by 4 bases, with 18 bases between the two germline ends. In germline, CDR1 is SNHLY, CDR2 FYNNEI. This CDR3 is CASSFFGGTGTEAFF. DNA of the CDR3: TGTGCCAGCAGCTTTTTCGGGGGGACGGGCACTGAAGCTTTCTTT.

The chain carries TRBV20-1 and TRBJ2-4; D gene unclear. The CDR3 extends over 14 amino acids. Germline values: CDR1 DFQATT, CDR2 SNEGSKA (reference sequence). V shed 6 bases and J shed 3 bases, with 15 bases lying between them. The CDR3 here is CSALDSSDKNIQYF. For the CDR3, the DNA is TGCAGTGCCCTGGATAGCTCAGACAAAAACATTCAGTACTTC.

There are many counts of this clonotype. The genes are TRBV13 and TRBJ1-1; 10 bases align to TRBD1. The V segment lost 3 bases and the J segment 6 bases; nucleotides outside the gene matches: 4. Per the germline V gene, CDR1 is PRHDT and CDR2 is FYEKMQ (reference sequence). This CDR3 comprises 14 residues. DNA of the CDR3: TGTGCCAGCAGCTTGATGGGACAGGGGTCTGAAGCTTTCTTT. Translation gives CASSLMGQGSEAFF. The full variable domain, completed using reference TRBV13 and TRBJ1-1, is AAGVIQSPRHLIKEKRETATLKCYPIPRHDTVYWYQQGPGQDPQFLISFYEKMQSDKGSIPDRFSAQQFSDYHSELNMSSLELGDSALYFCASSLMGQGSEAFFGQGTRLTVV.

This clonotype was recorded many times. V and J are TRBV7-9 and TRBJ1-2; D possibly corresponds to TRBD1 (5 bases). V lost 3 bases, J lost 3 bases, and 11 bases lay in between. The CDR3 has 14 amino acids. Germline V lookup: CDR1 SEHNR, CDR2 FQNEAQ (reference sequence). The CDR3 bases are TGTGCCAGCAGCTTTTTGCAGGGAGACTATGGCTACACCTTC. As protein: CASSFLQGDYGYTF.

This clonotype was detected ten times or more. The genes are TRBV12-3 or TRBV12-4 and TRBJ1-3; possible D gene TRBD1, 6 bases. The germline V and J ends were trimmed by 4 bases and 4 bases, with 14 bases remaining between them. The CDR3 length is 15 residues. CDR3 sequence: CASSSPQGLGNTIYF. The CDR3 bases are TGTGCCAGCAGTTCACCCCAGGGGTTGGGAAACACCATATATTTT.

There are many counts of this clonotype. The chain links TRBV7-3 to TRBJ2-1; a weak D match, TRBD1 (6 bases). The V gene lost 3 bases and the J gene lost 4 bases, with 7 bases spanning the gap. This CDR3 is built from 13 residues. The germline V gene encodes CDR1 SGHTA and CDR2 FQGTGA. The CDR3 DNA is TGTGCCAGCAGCTTGGGGACATACAATGAGCAGTTCTTC. This sequence encodes CASSLGTYNEQFF.

This clonotype showed up many times. V usage is TRBV20-1 and J usage is TRBJ2-1; D may match TRBD1 or TRBD2 (5 bases each). The CDR3 extends over 12 amino acids. Between the trimmed V and J ends, which lost 3 bases and 8 bases, there was a span of 11 bases. The germline V gene has CDR1 DFQATT and CDR2 SNEGSKA (reference sequence). This CDR3 reads CSARGTKDEQFF. DNA of the CDR3: TGCAGTGCTAGGGGGACGAAGGATGAGCAGTTCTTC.

This clonotype was counted ten times or more. V is TRBV6-5 and J is TRBJ2-3; D might be TRBD2 (6 bases). The CDR3 totals 15 residues. Germline V lookup: CDR1 MNHEY, CDR2 SVGAGI. The V gene lost 5 bases and the J gene lost 2 bases, with 14 bases spanning the gap. In DNA form, the CDR3 reads TGTGCCAGCAGTCCTCCGGGACTGGTCACAGATACGCAGTATTTT. Translated, it gives CASSPPGLVTDTQYF.

The chain couples TRBV9 to TRBJ2-7; D perhaps matches TRBD2 (6 bases). There are 14 residues in the CDR3. Trimming left V 0 bases short and J 6 bases short, with 13 bases between. CDR1 is SGDLS, CDR2 YYNGEE, per germline. The CDR3 DNA reads as TGTGCCAGCAGCGTAGGAGGAACTAGCTTCGAGCAGTACTTC. It yields the protein CASSVGGTSFEQYF.

The J gene is TRBJ2-1, the V gene TRBV7-8; possible D gene TRBD1, 5 bases. The CDR3 has 15 amino acids. The germline V gene encodes CDR1 SGHVS and CDR2 FQNEAQ. Trimming stripped 3 bases from V and 5 bases from J, with 14 bases between. CDR3 in DNA: TGTGCCAGCAGCTTGCAGGGCCCGCAGAACAATGAGCAGTTCTTC. It translates to CASSLQGPQNNEQFF.

This clonotype came up many times. The genes are TRBV3-1 and TRBJ1-6, with 7 nucleotides matching TRBD1. CDR1 and CDR2 (germline): LGHDT, YNNKEL (reference sequence). The J segment lost 6 bases and the V segment lost 1 base, leaving 6 bases of the junction unmatched. The CDR3 loop spans 16 amino acids. The CDR3 DNA follows: TGTGCCAGCAGCCAAGGTATCGACAGGGCTAATTCACCCCTCCACTTT. Its protein is CASSQGIDRANSPLHF.

This clonotype has a count of ten or more. This sequence joins TRBV6-6 and TRBJ2-1; D possibly corresponds to TRBD1 (5 bases). The CDR3 loop spans 12 amino acids. From germline, CDR1 is MNHNY and CDR2 SVGAGI (reference sequence). The V end lost 8 bases, the J end lost 8 bases, and 13 bases lay between the germline ends. The CDR3 nucleotides are TGTGCCAGCTCAAGTTTAGGGGATGAGCAGTTCTTC. Translation: CASSSLGDEQFF.

This clonotype has at least ten counts. In nucleotides, the CDR3 is TGTGCCTGGCAGGGGATGGCTGAAGCTTTCTTT. It yields the protein CAWQGMAEAFF. The chain carries TRBV30 and TRBJ1-1; tentatively, D is TRBD1 (6 bases). The CDR3 is made up of 11 amino acids. Trimming took 5 bases from V and 6 from J, leaving 10 bases between them. Germline V gene sequence: CDR1 GTSNPN, CDR2 SVGIG (reference sequence).